The entry that follows covers one T cell receptor beta chain sequence. Its antigen is as yet unknown. This may be a read error: a much more frequent sequence differs by one nucleotide. This sample stems from a study of regulatory T cells in long-lasting Graves disease. Regarding the study as a whole: TCR diversity was lower in persistent Graves' patients (versus newly diagnosed ones). Patients with persistent disease shared roughly 3,000 public clonotypes, outpacing the roughly 970 shared by new patients.

As for time point: newly diagnosed GD, antithyroid drugs for less than 3 months. The TCR library used RNA extracted from PBMCs. The germline gives CDR1 SEHNR, CDR2 FQNEAQ (reference sequence). The CDR3 runs 15 residues. HTBI primers from iRepertoire and Arm-PCR of CDR3 regions yielded the TCR beta libraries. From the multiplex PCR reads, TCRdb called clonotypes with MiXCR, one entry per CDR3 protein. This sample has hundreds of thousands of distinct CDR3 sequences, with approximately 15% found just once. The data also belong to a second study, concerning T cells in Graves' hyperthyroidism and ophthalmopathy. That study adds: Hyperthyroidism patients were newly diagnosed, had disease duration under 2 months, and were aged 18 to 65 years.

The TCR was taken from a woman in her forties with Graves disease. The chain carries TRBV7-9 and TRBJ1-1, with D hard to call. Sequencing used peripheral blood mononuclear cells (PBMCs), obtained at new diagnosis, from a patient treated with antithyroid drugs. This CDR3 is CASGLSSGRNTEAFF. The CDR3, as DNA: TGTGCCAGCGGCTTATCTTCAGGCAGGAACACTGAAGCTTTCTTT.